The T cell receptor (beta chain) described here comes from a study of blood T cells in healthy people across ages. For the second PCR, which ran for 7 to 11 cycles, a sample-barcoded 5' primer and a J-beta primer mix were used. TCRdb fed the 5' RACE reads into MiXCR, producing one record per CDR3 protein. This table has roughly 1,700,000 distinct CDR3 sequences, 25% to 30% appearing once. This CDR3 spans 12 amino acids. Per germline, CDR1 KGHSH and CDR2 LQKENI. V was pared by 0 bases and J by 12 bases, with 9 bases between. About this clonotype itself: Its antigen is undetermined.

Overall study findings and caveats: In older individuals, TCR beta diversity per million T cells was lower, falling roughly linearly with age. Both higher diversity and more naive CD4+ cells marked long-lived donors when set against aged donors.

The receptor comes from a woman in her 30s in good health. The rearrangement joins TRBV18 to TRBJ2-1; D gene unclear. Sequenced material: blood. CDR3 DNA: TGTGCCAGCTCACCACCGGGAAGGACGCAGTTCTTC. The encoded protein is CASSPPGRTQFF. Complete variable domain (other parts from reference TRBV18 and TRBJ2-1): NAGVMQNPRHLVRRRGQEARLRCSPMKGHSHVYWYRQLPEEGLKFMVYLQKENIIDESGMPKERFSAEFPKEGPSILRIQQVVRGDSAAYFCASSPPGRTQFFGPGTRLTVL.